This entry lists 24 T cell receptor beta chains sequenced from one sample in a study of breast tumors, draining lymph nodes, adjacent tissues. TCRdb fed the multiplex PCR reads into MiXCR, producing one record per CDR3 protein. Of 150,000 to 200,000 distinct CDR3 sequences in the sample, 25% to 40% are singletons; the top ten hold 4% to 5.5%. Axillary draining lymph nodes of breast cancer patients supplied the node samples. The sequencing sample was made of axillary lymph node tissue. All receptors come from a female donor with breast cancer. Some clones in this sample may be carry-over from other donors' samples.

The chain's CDR3 is CASSLDRENTEAFF. The DNA for the CDR3 is TGTGCCAGCAGCTTAGACAGGGAGAACACTGAAGCTTTCTTT. The rearrangement joins TRBV7-8 to TRBJ1-1; TRBD1 is a possible D gene (6 bases). Germline CDR1 reads SGHVS; CDR2 reads FQNEAQ. V lost 1 base to trimming and J lost 1 base, with 7 bases between them. The CDR3 consists of 14 residues.

This clonotype has at least ten counts. Just one base apart from a much larger clone, this may be a read error. The V gene is TRBV2, the J gene TRBJ2-5; 8 bases are shared with TRBD1. The germline CDR1 and CDR2 sequences are SNHLY and FYNNEI. The CDR3 length is 17 residues. J was trimmed by 5 bases and V by 5 bases; bases with no gene match: 16. The CDR3 spells CASSRDRSDIARETQYF. The CDR3 bases are TGTGCCAGCAGTCGGGACAGGAGCGACATCGCGAGGGAGACCCAGTACTTC.

By proportion, this clonotype is medium-sized. The V call is TRBV12-3 or TRBV12-4, the J call TRBJ1-6; D not resolved. Deletions cut 5 bases from V and 3 bases from J, with 8 bases between. The CDR3 consists of 14 residues. The CDR3, as DNA: TGTGCCAGCAGTCTGAGTTACTATAATTCACCCCTCCACTTT. It translates to CASSLSYYNSPLHF.

The chain combines TRBV9 with TRBJ1-1; unclear D gene. The CDR3 loop spans 11 amino acids. V was trimmed by 0 bases and J by 3 bases, leaving 0 bases between them. CDR1 is SGDLS and CDR2 is YYNGEE in the germline V gene. CDR3 nucleotides: TGTGCCAGCAGCGTAGACACTGAAGCTTTCTTT. Amino acid sequence: CASSVDTEAFF.

Only a few counts were recorded for this clonotype. This could be a read error, since a much larger clone is one nucleotide away. The chain links TRBV4-2 to TRBJ2-1, with 11 bases that match TRBD2. The CDR3 is made up of 15 amino acids. Germline CDR1 LGHNA, CDR2 YNFKEQ. As DNA, the CDR3 is TGTGCCAGCAGCGAGACTAGCGGGGCTTACAATGAGCAGCTCTTC. Translating gives CASSETSGAYNEQLF.

This clonotype has a count of ten or more. The genes are TRBV7-8 and TRBJ1-3; 7 nucleotides match TRBD1. The CDR3 consists of 15 residues. Per germline, CDR1 SGHVS and CDR2 FQNEAQ. The J segment lost 6 bases and the V segment lost 5 bases, leaving 10 bases of the junction unmatched. In DNA, the CDR3 is TGTGCCAGCAGCCCGGAGGAGGGGGCAGAAAACACCATATATTTT. Protein: CASSPEEGAENTIYF.

The chain joins TRBV6-1 to TRBJ2-5; D remains unclear. The V gene's germline CDR1 is MNHNS and CDR2 SASEGT. CDR3 length equals 12 residues. Trimming stripped 4 bases from V and 9 bases from J, with 12 bases between. Here the CDR3 reads CASSVLGQPQYF. Here the CDR3 DNA reads TGTGCCAGCAGTGTTCTGGGTCAGCCCCAGTACTTC.

Turning to this clonotype: A much larger clone is a single base away; this may be a read error. The CDR3 nucleotides are TGTGCCAGCGGCGCCACAGGGTCCTACGAGCAGTACTTC. Amino acid sequence: CASGATGSYEQYF. The chain uses TRBV9 and TRBJ2-7, with D possibly matching TRBD1 (6 bases). The CDR3 extends over 13 amino acids. V was shortened by 7 bases and J by 1 base, with 12 bases between the two germline ends. The germline gives CDR1 SGDLS, CDR2 YYNGEE.

At least ten counts were recorded for this clonotype. The rearrangement links TRBV9 to TRBJ2-5; 8 bases are shared with TRBD2. The CDR3 consists of 17 residues. The germline V gene encodes CDR1 SGDLS and CDR2 YYNGEE. V trimming: 0 bases; J trimming: 5 bases; junction bases outside the gene matches: 12. CDR3 sequence: CASSVGRGGGRGETQYF. The CDR3 DNA reads as TGTGCCAGCAGCGTAGGACGGGGGGGCGGGAGAGGGGAGACCCAGTACTTC.

This clonotype was observed a few times. The chain couples TRBV16 to TRBJ2-1; no reliable D call. The CDR3 totals 18 residues. The germline V gene encodes CDR1 KGHSY and CDR2 FQNENV. V was trimmed by 3 bases and J by 0 bases, leaving 18 bases between them. The DNA for the CDR3 is TGTGCCAGCAGCCATAAGACTCTGAGGAGTCGCTCCTACAATGAGCAGTTCTTC. It translates to CASSHKTLRSRSYNEQFF. Looking up the rest from reference TRBV16 and TRBJ2-1 gives the full variable domain: GEEVAQTPKHLVRGEGQKAKLYCAPIKGHSYVFWYQQVLKNEFKFLISFQNENVFDETGMPKERFSAKCLPNSPCSLEIQATKLEDSAVYFCASSHKTLRSRSYNEQFFGPGTRLTVL.

In its sample, this clonotype was seen a few times. The chain is built from TRBV3-1 and TRBJ2-7, with 7 nucleotides matching TRBD2. The CDR3 loop spans 15 amino acids. Germline loops: CDR1 LGHDT, CDR2 YNNKEL (reference sequence). Losses at the gene ends were 2 bases for V and 0 bases for J; bases not matched to a gene: 4. Here the CDR3 reads CASSQLAVGSYEQYF. The CDR3 nucleotides are TGTGCCAGCAGCCAACTAGCGGTTGGCTCCTACGAGCAGTACTTC.

This clonotype was counted ten times or more. The V and J genes are TRBV12-3 or TRBV12-4 and TRBJ1-2, with 9 bases fitting TRBD1. V lost 6 bases, J lost 0 bases, and 5 bases stayed unmatched. This CDR3 comprises 15 residues. The CDR3 loop is CASSEQGAANYGYTF. CDR3 nucleotide sequence: TGTGCCAGCAGCGAACAGGGGGCCGCTAACTATGGCTACACCTTC.

This clonotype was recorded many times. The chain combines TRBV2 with TRBJ2-7; D is unclear. The V end was cut by 3 bases, the J end by 3 bases, with 9 bases between. Germline CDR1 is SNHLY and CDR2 is FYNNEI. This CDR3 is 13 amino acids long. As DNA, the CDR3 is TGTGCCAGCAGTGATTGGTCGAACTACGAGCAGTACTTC. Its protein product is CASSDWSNYEQYF.

This clonotype was detected ten times or more. This chain joins TRBV5-1 and TRBJ2-5; tentatively, D is TRBD1 (7 bases). Trimming stripped 7 bases from V and 4 bases from J, with 23 bases between. CDR1 and CDR2 (germline): SGHRS, YFSETQ. CDR3 size: 16 residues. This chain's CDR3 is CASLREGAPGGETQYF. CDR3 nucleotide sequence: TGCGCCAGCTTACGCGAGGGGGCCCCCGGGGGAGAGACCCAGTACTTC.

Note on this clonotype: Since a much larger clone is just one base distant, this may be a read error. The genes are TRBV20-1 and TRBJ2-7, with D tentatively TRBD2 (6 bases). Germline V gene lookup returns CDR1 DFQATT and CDR2 SNEGSKA (reference sequence). Trimming shortened V by 0 bases and J by 6 bases, and 15 bases separated the two germline ends. CDR3 length: 14 residues. CDR3: CSARDRGGTSEQYF. For the CDR3, the DNA is TGCAGTGCTAGAGATCGTGGGGGGACCTCCGAGCAGTACTTC.

This clonotype was counted many times. V gene TRBV7-2 combines with J gene TRBJ2-1; no reliable D call. Germline values: CDR1 SGHTA, CDR2 FQGNSA. Trimming removed 1 base from V and 9 bases from J, with 13 bases in between. The CDR3 length is 14 residues. The CDR3, as DNA: TGTGCCAGCAGCTTAGAGCAGTGGTCGAGTGAGCAGTTCTTC. Amino acid sequence: CASSLEQWSSEQFF.

The rearrangement joins TRBV20-1 to TRBJ2-1; a possible D gene is TRBD2 (5 bases). The CDR3 contains 14 residues. Germline CDR1 reads DFQATT; CDR2 reads SNEGSKA (reference sequence). Trimming removed 0 bases from V and 9 bases from J, with 15 bases in between. The CDR3 region is CSARERVAYAEQFF. The CDR3 bases are TGCAGTGCTAGAGAGAGGGTAGCTTATGCTGAGCAGTTCTTC.

This clonotype was seen at least ten times. The J gene is TRBJ2-3, the V gene TRBV7-9, with TRBD1 as a possible D gene (5 bases). This CDR3 contains 11 residues. Germline lookup yields CDR1 SEHNR and CDR2 FQNEAQ (reference sequence). V lost 5 bases and J lost 10, with 10 bases in between. CDR3 protein: CASSNQGSQYF. In DNA, the CDR3 is TGTGCCAGCAGCAATCAGGGTTCGCAGTATTTT.

About this clonotype itself: A read error is possible here, since a much larger clone lies one base away. The chain combines TRBV7-3 with TRBJ2-7; TRBD1 might be the D (6 bases). Germline V gene data show CDR1 as SGHTA and CDR2 as FQGTGA. V was trimmed by 2 bases and J by 6 bases, leaving 14 bases between them. The CDR3 loop spans 14 amino acids. CDR3 bases: TGTGCCAGCAGCTTAGGGGGCAACTTCCCCGAGCAGTACTTC. This encodes CASSLGGNFPEQYF.

The chain recombines TRBV2 with TRBJ1-1, with TRBD1 matching 8 bases. Germline V gene lookup returns CDR1 SNHLY and CDR2 FYNNEI. The CDR3 covers 15 residues. With 11 bases clipped from V and 4 bases from J, the junction kept 15 bases outside the gene matches. The CDR3 coding sequence is TGTGCCCGCTGGGAGTATACAGGGGGAGGCACTGAAGCTTTCTTT. It codes for CARWEYTGGGTEAFF.

Many counts were recorded for this clonotype. The rearrangement links TRBV4-2 to TRBJ2-1; 10 bases line up with TRBD2. This CDR3 comprises 18 residues. Germline V gene lookup returns CDR1 LGHNA and CDR2 YNFKEQ. The V segment lost 2 bases and the J segment 7 bases; nucleotides outside the gene matches: 14. Here the CDR3 DNA reads TGTGCCAGCAGCCAACCTTTACTAGCGGGGCCAAGTTGGAATGAGCAGTTCTTC. Its translation is CASSQPLLAGPSWNEQFF.

The V and J genes are TRBV6-2 or TRBV6-3 and TRBJ2-7; D might be TRBD1 (6 bases). The CDR3 consists of 15 residues. Trimming left V 2 bases short and J 0 bases short, with 11 bases between. Germline lookup yields CDR1 MNHEY and CDR2 SVGEGT. In DNA, the CDR3 is TGTGCCAGCAGTTACCCTGGGACACCCTCCTACGAGCAGTACTTC. Its translation: CASSYPGTPSYEQYF.

This clonotype has a handful of counts. This sequence may be a read error, since a much larger clone differs from it by one base. The chain is built from TRBV9 and TRBJ2-1; TRBD2 agrees at 11 bases. Germline loops: CDR1 SGDLS, CDR2 YYNGEE. This CDR3 has 14 amino acids. CDR3 nucleotide sequence: TGTGCCAGCAGCGCCGCCGGGACTAGCGGCGAGCAGTCCTTC. Its protein is CASSAAGTSGEQSF. The full variable domain, in which reference TRBV9 and TRBJ2-1 provide the parts outside the CDR3, is DSGVTQTPKHLITATGQRVTLRCSPRSGDLSVYWYQQSLDQGLQFLIQYYNGEERAKGNILERFSAQQFPDLHSELNLSSLELGDSALYFCASSAAGTSGEQSFGPGTRLTVL.

The V and J genes are TRBV29-1 and TRBJ2-4; D unclear. The V gene's germline CDR1 is SQVTM and CDR2 ANQGSEA. The V and J ends lost 7 bases and 2 bases respectively, with 15 bases between them. This CDR3 is built from 14 residues. The CDR3 region is CSAKPVNSKNIQYF. The CDR3 DNA is TGCAGCGCGAAGCCGGTCAATTCCAAAAACATTCAGTACTTC.